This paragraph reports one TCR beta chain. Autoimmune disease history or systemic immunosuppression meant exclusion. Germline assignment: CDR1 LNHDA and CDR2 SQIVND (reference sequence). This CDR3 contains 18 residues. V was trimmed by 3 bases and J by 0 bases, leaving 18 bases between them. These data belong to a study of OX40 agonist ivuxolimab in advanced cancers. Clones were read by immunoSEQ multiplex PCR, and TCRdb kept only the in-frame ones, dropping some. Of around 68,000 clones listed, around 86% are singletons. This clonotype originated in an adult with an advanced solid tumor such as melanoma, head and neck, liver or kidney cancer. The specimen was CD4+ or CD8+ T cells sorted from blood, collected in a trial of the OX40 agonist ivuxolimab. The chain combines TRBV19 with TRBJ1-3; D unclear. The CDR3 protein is CASSISRQTRRSGNTIYF. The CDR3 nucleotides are TGTGCCAGTAGTATCTCCCGACAAACTCGGCGCTCTGGAAACACCATATATTTT. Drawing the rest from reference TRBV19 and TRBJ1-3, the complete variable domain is DGGITQSPKYLFRKEGQNVTLSCEQNLNHDAMYWYRQDPGQGLRLIYYSQIVNDFQKGDIAEGYSVSREKKESFPLTVTSAQKNPTAFYLCASSISRQTRRSGNTIYFGEGSWLTVV.